The 23 T cell receptor beta chains listed next were all sequenced from one sample in a study of shared clonotypes between healthy human individuals. Here immunoSEQ multiplex PCR was the method, and the copy in TCRdb shows in-frame clones only, minus some. Of some 2,500,000 clones detected, 80% to 95% appear once; the ten largest clones hold approximately 0.39%. Sequences were obtained from naive CD4+ T cells from PBMCs. The subset was: CD45RA+ positively selected. These receptors were obtained from a young man in good health. Some clones in this sample may be carry-over from other donors' samples.

Turning to this clone: Other nucleotide sequences in the sample specify the same CDR3. The gene calls are TRBV5-1 and TRBJ2-5; maybe TRBD1 (5 bases). Per germline, CDR1 SGHRS and CDR2 YFSETQ. Trimming pared 0 bases from V and 4 bases from J, leaving 10 bases between. The CDR3 extends over 14 amino acids. As DNA, the CDR3 is TGCGCCAGCAGCTTGGAGGGGTTGGGAGAGACCCAGTACTTC. Its protein product is CASSLEGLGETQYF.

This chain uses TRBV6-5 with TRBJ2-5, with D hard to call. The germline V and J ends were trimmed by 2 bases and 1 base, with 8 bases remaining between them. CDR1 and CDR2 (germline): MNHEY, SVGAGI. This CDR3 is built from 14 residues. The CDR3 protein is CASSYGALQETQYF. CDR3 DNA sequence: TGTGCCAGCAGTTACGGCGCCCTCCAAGAGACCCAGTACTTC.

The J gene is TRBJ2-1, the V gene TRBV27; 9 nucleotides match TRBD2. CDR3 length equals 18 residues. In germline, CDR1 is MNHEY, CDR2 SMNVEV (reference sequence). Losses at the gene ends were 6 bases for V and 5 bases for J; bases not matched to a gene: 17. The chain's CDR3 is CASSFAGGTRTANNEQFF. CDR3 nucleotides: TGTGCCAGCAGCTTCGCGGGGGGGACGCGCACCGCGAACAATGAGCAGTTCTTC.

This chain uses TRBV7-9 with TRBJ1-4; tentative D call: TRBD1 (6 bases). V dropped 4 bases and J dropped 8 bases, with 26 bases sitting between them. There are 18 residues in the CDR3. Per the germline V gene, CDR1 is SEHNR and CDR2 is FQNEAQ (reference sequence). In DNA, the CDR3 is TGTGCCAGCAGCTCATTACACGAAGGGGGTTCGCAGGGGGAAAAACTGTTTTTT. Residues: CASSSLHEGGSQGEKLFF.

The rearrangement links TRBV2 to TRBJ2-7; 7 bases are shared with TRBD1. J gave up 3 bases and V 5 bases, and 7 bases lay outside the gene matches. The CDR3 is 14 amino acids. Germline CDR1 reads SNHLY; CDR2 reads FYNNEI. The CDR3 coding sequence is TGTGCCAGCAGTCGGGGACAGCACCTCTACGAGCAGTACTTC. Encoded protein: CASSRGQHLYEQYF.

This rearrangement joins TRBV30 to TRBJ2-3, with 7 nucleotides matching TRBD1. Germline CDR1 is GTSNPN and CDR2 is SVGIG (reference sequence). The CDR3 runs to 15 residues. Losses at the gene ends were 3 bases for V and 0 bases for J; bases not matched to a gene: 6. Here the CDR3 reads CAWRGWGQSTDTQYF. Here the CDR3 DNA reads TGTGCCTGGAGAGGTTGGGGACAGAGCACAGATACGCAGTATTTT.

This clone has only a few counts. The CDR3 nucleotides read TGTGCCAGCAGATCGGACAACTATGGCTACACCTTC. This sequence encodes CASRSDNYGYTF. The chain links TRBV28 to TRBJ1-2; no definite D call. The V and J ends lost 6 bases and 2 bases respectively, with 7 bases between them. Germline V gives CDR1 MDHEN, CDR2 SYDVKM. The CDR3 is made up of 12 amino acids.

The CDR3 nucleotides are TGTGCCAGCAGTGAATATGTCAGTACCCTCACAGATACGCAGTATTTT. Amino acids: CASSEYVSTLTDTQYF. The chain joins TRBV25-1 to TRBJ2-3; no reliable D call. This CDR3 comprises 16 residues. Germline CDR1 is MGHDK and CDR2 is SYGVNS. V was clipped by 0 bases and J by 2 bases, with 12 bases between them.

The V call is TRBV2, the J call TRBJ2-3; 8 nucleotides agree with TRBD2. V lost 1 base, J lost 14 bases, and 8 bases stayed unmatched. From germline, CDR1 is SNHLY and CDR2 FYNNEI. The CDR3 extends over 13 amino acids. CDR3 loop: CASSEVPGLDLYF. CDR3 sequence (DNA): TGTGCCAGCAGTGAAGTCCCGGGACTAGACCTGTATTTT. Combining the CDR3 with reference TRBV2 and TRBJ2-3 gives the whole variable domain EPEVTQTPSHQVTQMGQEVILRCVPISNHLYFYWYRQILGQKVEFLVSFYNNEISEKSEIFDDQFSVERPDGSNFTLKIRSTKLEDSAMYFCASSEVPGLDLYFGPGTRLTVL.

The J gene is TRBJ2-7, the V gene TRBV19; possibly TRBD2 for D (6 bases). Trimming removed 3 bases at V and 1 base at J, with 13 bases between. The CDR3 is 15 amino acids. Germline V gives CDR1 LNHDA, CDR2 SQIVND (reference sequence). The CDR3 region is CASSIGGRRSYEQYF. The DNA for the CDR3 is TGTGCCAGTAGTATTGGAGGGAGAAGGTCCTACGAGCAGTACTTC.

The genes are TRBV7-2 and TRBJ1-2, with a weak D call TRBD1 (5 bases). Germline V gene sequence: CDR1 SGHTA, CDR2 FQGNSA. The CDR3 runs 18 residues. V was cut by 2 bases and J by 0 bases, with 19 bases left in between. This CDR3 reads CASSLRVGGQVANYGYTF. The DNA for the CDR3 is TGTGCCAGCAGCTTAAGGGTCGGCGGACAAGTAGCTAACTATGGCTACACCTTC.

The rearrangement links TRBV29-1 to TRBJ1-2, with D unclear. V lost 8 bases and J 1 base, leaving 8 bases between the germline ends. Germline lookup yields CDR1 SQVTM and CDR2 ANQGSEA. The CDR3 contains 11 residues. This CDR3 is CSIGFNYGYTF. The CDR3 region has the DNA TGCAGCATCGGATTTAACTATGGCTACACCTTC.

The chain couples TRBV21-1 to TRBJ1-5; no DNA check was done on the table's D call, TRBD1. TRBV21-1 is a known pseudogene. This CDR3 region has 16 residues. Written as DNA, the CDR3 is TGTGCCAGCAGCTCCCGGTTGGGCAGGGTGGGACAGCCCCAGCATTTT. It translates to CASSSRLGRVGQPQHF.

The chain links TRBV7-2 to TRBJ2-1; unclear D gene. Looked up from germline, CDR1 is SGHTA and CDR2 is FQGNSA. The CDR3 has 15 amino acids. V gave up 0 bases and J gave up 0 bases, with 6 bases separating them. CDR3 protein: CASSLAQSSYNEQFF. CDR3 coding DNA: TGTGCCAGCAGCTTAGCCCAGAGCTCCTACAATGAGCAGTTCTTC.

This clone was recorded a few times. V is TRBV12-5 and J is TRBJ1-2; 7 bases line up with TRBD1. The germline CDR1 and CDR2 sequences are LGHNT and FRNRAP. The V and J ends lost 3 bases and 6 bases, in that order; junction bases with no gene match: 7. The CDR3 contains 14 residues. The CDR3 reads CASGFATGRHGYTF. In DNA form, the CDR3 reads TGTGCTAGTGGTTTCGCGACAGGGCGCCATGGCTACACCTTC.

A word on this clone: Other DNA variants within this sample encode the same CDR3. The V gene is TRBV28, the J gene TRBJ1-4; maybe TRBD1 (6 bases). Germline CDR1 reads MDHEN; CDR2 reads SYDVKM. V was trimmed by 3 bases and J by 0 bases, leaving 11 bases between them. This CDR3 spans 16 amino acids. CDR3 coding DNA: TGTGCCAGCAGTTTCCCGGGGGCCGCAACTAATGAAAAACTGTTTTTT. It encodes CASSFPGAATNEKLFF.

This CDR3 reads CASSVARTHTYNEQFF. CDR3 nucleotides: TGTGCCAGCAGCGTAGCTCGCACTCACACTTACAATGAGCAGTTCTTC. The rearrangement links TRBV9 to TRBJ2-1; D gene uncertain. The CDR3 has 16 amino acids. Germline V CDR1 and CDR2: SGDLS, YYNGEE. Trimming cost V 0 bases and J 4 bases, with 14 bases left between them. Full variable domain (outside the CDR3, taken from reference TRBV9 and TRBJ2-1): DSGVTQTPKHLITATGQRVTLRCSPRSGDLSVYWYQQSLDQGLQFLIQYYNGEERAKGNILERFSAQQFPDLHSELNLSSLELGDSALYFCASSVARTHTYNEQFFGPGTRLTVL.

This sequence joins TRBV29-1 and TRBJ2-2; 7 bases align to TRBD2. The germline gives CDR1 SQVTM, CDR2 ANQGSEA. The CDR3 has 13 amino acids. V lost 6 bases and J lost 6; bases outside the gene matches: 7. In nucleotides, the CDR3 is TGCAGCGTCGCCCCAACTAGCGCCGGGGAGCTGTTTTTT. Encoded protein: CSVAPTSAGELFF.

About this clone itself: At the DNA level, this CDR3 is encoded by other sequences in the same sample as well. Here the CDR3 reads CASSPPRSSYEQYF. The CDR3 nucleotides are TGTGCCAGCAGTCCTCCTAGGAGCTCCTACGAGCAGTACTTC. This chain connects TRBV28 to TRBJ2-7; D call uncertain. The CDR3 contains 14 residues. The V end lost 5 bases, the J end lost 0 bases, and 11 bases lay between the germline ends. Germline V gene lookup returns CDR1 MDHEN and CDR2 SYDVKM.

As for this clone: Other nucleotide sequences from this sample produce the same CDR3. This chain uses TRBV6-5 with TRBJ1-3; a weak D match, TRBD1 (5 bases). Trimming left V 5 bases short and J 0 bases short, with 5 bases between. The CDR3 runs 13 residues. The germline V gene encodes CDR1 MNHEY and CDR2 SVGAGI. The CDR3 spells CASSQGSGNTIYF. Written as DNA, the CDR3 is TGTGCCAGCAGTCAGGGCTCTGGAAACACCATATATTTT.

In the case of this clone: The sample carries other DNA sequences with the same CDR3. The rearrangement uses TRBV9 and TRBJ1-5; 7 bases map to TRBD1. Germline assignment: CDR1 SGDLS and CDR2 YYNGEE. Germline trimming cut 0 bases from V and 4 bases from J; bases unmatched to any gene: 4. The CDR3 is made up of 15 amino acids. CDR3 in amino acids: CASSVGAGGNQPQHF. In DNA form, the CDR3 reads TGTGCCAGCAGCGTAGGGGCAGGGGGAAATCAGCCCCAGCATTTT. The whole variable domain, filled in from reference TRBV9 and TRBJ1-5, reads DSGVTQTPKHLITATGQRVTLRCSPRSGDLSVYWYQQSLDQGLQFLIQYYNGEERAKGNILERFSAQQFPDLHSELNLSSLELGDSALYFCASSVGAGGNQPQHFGDGTRLSIL.

The V call is TRBV5-1, the J call TRBJ2-3; maybe TRBD2 (6 bases). Germline lookup yields CDR1 SGHRS and CDR2 YFSETQ. The CDR3 spans 15 residues. With 3 bases removed from V and 5 bases from J, the gap between germline ends came to 16 bases. The CDR3 here is CASSSRDWAGDTQYF. The CDR3 bases are TGCGCCAGCAGCTCACGGGACTGGGCGGGAGATACGCAGTATTTT. The complete variable domain, with remaining parts taken from reference TRBV5-1 and TRBJ2-3, reads KAGVTQTPRYLIKTRGQQVTLSCSPISGHRSVSWYQQTPGQGLQFLFEYFSETQRNKGNFPGRFSGRQFSNSRSEMNVSTLELGDSALYLCASSSRDWAGDTQYFGPGTRLTVL.

The V call is TRBV30, the J call TRBJ2-6; D not certain. Between the trimmed V and J ends, which lost 1 base and 0 bases, there was a span of 13 bases. CDR1 GTSNPN and CDR2 SVGIG come from the germline V gene (reference sequence). The CDR3 totals 17 residues. CDR3 in amino acids: CAWSEGRLSSGANVLTF. The CDR3 nucleotides are TGTGCCTGGAGTGAGGGCAGGTTAAGCTCTGGGGCCAACGTCCTGACTTTC.